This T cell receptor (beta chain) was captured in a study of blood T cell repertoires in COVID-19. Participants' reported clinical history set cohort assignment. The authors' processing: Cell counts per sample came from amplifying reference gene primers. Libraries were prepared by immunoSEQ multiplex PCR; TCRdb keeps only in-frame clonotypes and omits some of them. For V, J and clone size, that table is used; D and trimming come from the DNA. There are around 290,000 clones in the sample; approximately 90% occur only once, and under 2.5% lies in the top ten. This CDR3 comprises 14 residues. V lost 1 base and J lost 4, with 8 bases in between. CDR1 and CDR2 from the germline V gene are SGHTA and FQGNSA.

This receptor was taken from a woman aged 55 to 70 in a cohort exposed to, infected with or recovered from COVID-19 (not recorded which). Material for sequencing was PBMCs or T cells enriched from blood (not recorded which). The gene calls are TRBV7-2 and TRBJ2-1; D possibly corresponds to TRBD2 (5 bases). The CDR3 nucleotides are TGTGCCAGCAGCTTAGAGCGGTTATACAATGAGCAGTTCTTC. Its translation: CASSLERLYNEQFF.